This TCR beta chain originates from a study of cytomegalovirus exposure and HLA in healthy donors. The CDR3 contains 18 residues. The ends were cut back, 5 bases at V and 0 bases at J, with 17 bases in the middle. Germline values: CDR1 MGHRA, CDR2 YSYEKL. The PCR ran on 60 Vbeta and 13 Jbeta primers. In the original analysis: In a later analysis, some 80 million unique TCR beta chains included roughly 11 million shared by two or more donors. TCRdb's copy holds only in-frame clones and misses some; the assay was immunoSEQ multiplex PCR. V and J calls and clone size are those listed in that table; D and trimming were worked out from the DNA. The data show 150,000 to 200,000 clones, with roughly 80% seen just once and about 1.5% held by the top ten. About this clone: Antigen: not known.

Points from the study as a whole: Researchers reported from a later analysis that most CMV-associated TCR beta chains appeared HLA-restricted. It is likely that the observed cluster of highly shared sequence variants was a sequencing artifact.

The chain joins TRBV4-1 to TRBJ1-6, with D possibly matching TRBD1 (6 bases). The sample was PBMCs. This receptor was obtained from a man between 50 and 59 years old in good health and CMV-seropositive. The CDR3 bases are TGCGCCAGCAGCGACGAACAGGGACCCTTCTCCTATAATTCACCCCTCCACTTT. Amino acid sequence: CASSDEQGPFSYNSPLHF.